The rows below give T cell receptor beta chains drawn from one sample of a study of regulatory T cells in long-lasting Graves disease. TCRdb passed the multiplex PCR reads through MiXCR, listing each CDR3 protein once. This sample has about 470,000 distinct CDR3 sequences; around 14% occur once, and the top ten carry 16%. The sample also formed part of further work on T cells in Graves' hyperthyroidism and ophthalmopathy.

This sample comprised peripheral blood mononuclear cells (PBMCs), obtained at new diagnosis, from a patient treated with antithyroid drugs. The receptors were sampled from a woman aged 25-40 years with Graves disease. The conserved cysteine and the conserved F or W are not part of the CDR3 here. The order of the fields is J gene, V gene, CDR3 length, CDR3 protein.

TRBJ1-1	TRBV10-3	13	AISEFGGGYTEAF
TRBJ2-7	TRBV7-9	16	ASSLLPGESPPYEERY
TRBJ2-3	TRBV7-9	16	ASSFPRLGRRSTDTQY
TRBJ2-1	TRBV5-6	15	ASSLVALAGAMGEQF
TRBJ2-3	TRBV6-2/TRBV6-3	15	ASSQSGSPAPTDTQY
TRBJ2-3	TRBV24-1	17	ATSDLSGASGSITDTQY
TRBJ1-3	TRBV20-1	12	SARDGSPGNTIY
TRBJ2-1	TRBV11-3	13	ASSPSGRLYNEQF
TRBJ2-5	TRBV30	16	AWSGLAGPVGSWETQY
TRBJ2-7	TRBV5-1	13	ASSLVRGKMGEQY
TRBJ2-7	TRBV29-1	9	SVESEDEQY
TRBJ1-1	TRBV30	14	AWSVLQGEMNTEAF
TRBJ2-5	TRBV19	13	ASSIDLGQQGTQY
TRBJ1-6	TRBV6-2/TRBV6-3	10	ATTTGGSPLH
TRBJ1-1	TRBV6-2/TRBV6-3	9	ASKVNTEAF
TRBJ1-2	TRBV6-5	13	ASSYSGRIYYGYT
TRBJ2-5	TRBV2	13	ASSEAGLAGETQY